A selection of T cell receptor beta chains follows, all from one sample in a study of shared clonotypes between healthy human individuals. TCRdb keeps only in-frame clones here, not all; method: immunoSEQ multiplex PCR. The sample includes more than 500,000 clones, more than 95% of them seen just once. The specimen sequenced was naive CD4+ T cells sorted from blood. These receptors originate from a woman aged 25-40 years in good health. CDR3s include the opening cysteine and the closing phenylalanine or tryptophan. A D gene is named only where the DNA matches it firmly. The listing skips clone size in some rows; elsewhere it reads once, few, many or a size class.

D: -
V: TRBV11-2
size: -
J: TRBJ2-3
CDR3: CASRRAGDTQYF
DNA: TGTGCCAGCAGACGCGCGGGGGATACGCAGTATTTT

D: -
V: TRBV6-1
size: -
J: TRBJ1-2
CDR3: CASSELADYYGYTF
DNA: TGTGCCAGCAGTGAACTGGCAGACTACTATGGCTACACCTTC

D: TRBD2
V: TRBV4-1
size: -
J: TRBJ2-7
CDR3: CASSQVRGAGGEQYF
DNA: TGCGCCAGCAGCCAAGTGAGGGGAGCGGGAGGCGAGCAGTACTTC

D: TRBD1
V: TRBV12-5
size: -
J: TRBJ1-1
CDR3: CASGPGQGTNTEAFF
DNA: TGTGCTAGTGGTCCGGGACAGGGGACGAACACTGAAGCTTTCTTT

D: TRBD2
V: TRBV6-5
size: once
J: TRBJ2-5
CDR3: CASSSQLAGEGETQYF
DNA: TGTGCCAGCAGTTCCCAGCTAGCGGGAGAGGGAGAGACCCAGTACTTC

D: -
V: TRBV6-1
size: -
J: TRBJ2-1
CDR3: CASSDGVGQNEQFF
DNA: TGTGCCAGCAGTGACGGGGTCGGGCAGAATGAGCAGTTCTTC

D: TRBD1
V: TRBV19
size: -
J: TRBJ2-7
CDR3: CASSGEGATMAYEQYF
DNA: TGTGCCAGTAGTGGAGAGGGGGCGACAATGGCCTACGAGCAGTACTTC

D: -
V: TRBV18
size: -
J: TRBJ1-4
CDR3: CASSPPGGAHEKLFF
DNA: TGTGCCAGCTCACCACCGGGGGGGGCACATGAAAAACTGTTTTTT

D: -
V: TRBV6-4
size: -
J: TRBJ2-7
CDR3: CAGYEQYF
DNA: TGTGCCGGCTACGAGCAGTACTTC

D: TRBD1
V: TRBV4-1
size: -
J: TRBJ1-3
CDR3: CASSQLGQGGMDTIYF
DNA: TGCGCCAGCAGCCAACTTGGACAGGGGGGAATGGACACCATATATTTT

D: -
V: TRBV19
size: few
J: TRBJ2-7
CDR3: CASGRTDAYEQYF
DNA: TGTGCCAGCGGTAGAACCGACGCCTACGAGCAGTACTTC

D: -
V: TRBV5-6
size: -
J: TRBJ2-3
CDR3: CASSGIVGVTDTQYF
DNA: TGTGCCAGCAGCGGGATCGTAGGGGTCACAGATACGCAGTATTTT

D: -
V: TRBV6-6
size: -
J: TRBJ2-7
CDR3: CASSYRTDSSYEQYF
DNA: TGTGCCAGCAGTTACAGGACCGACAGCTCCTACGAGCAGTACTTC

D: -
V: TRBV27
size: -
J: TRBJ2-7
CDR3: CASSLEGSPYEQYF
DNA: TGTGCCAGCAGTTTGGAGGGGTCCCCCTACGAGCAGTACTTC

D: -
V: TRBV11-2
size: few
J: TRBJ1-2
CDR3: CASSEQYGYTF
DNA: TGTGCCAGCAGCGAGCAGTATGGCTACACCTTC

D: -
V: TRBV5-1
size: -
J: TRBJ2-6
CDR3: CASSHQQNSGANVLTF
DNA: TGCGCCAGCAGCCATCAACAGAACTCTGGGGCCAACGTCCTGACTTTC

D: -
V: TRBV28
size: -
J: TRBJ2-7
CDR3: CASSLPPRGAGSEQYF
DNA: TGTGCCAGCAGTCTCCCTCCGAGGGGGGCAGGATCCGAGCAGTACTTC

D: -
V: TRBV14
size: -
J: TRBJ2-1
CDR3: CASSHPVKTSYNEQFF
DNA: TGTGCCAGCAGCCACCCCGTCAAGACCTCCTACAATGAGCAGTTCTTC

D: -
V: TRBV5-5
size: -
J: TRBJ1-5
CDR3: CASSLTGYQPQHF
DNA: TGTGCCAGCAGTTTGACGGGTTATCAGCCCCAGCATTTT

D: TRBD2
V: TRBV9
size: -
J: TRBJ2-1
CDR3: CASSTGLAGAGYNEQFF
DNA: TGTGCCAGCAGCACGGGACTAGCGGGAGCGGGGTACAATGAGCAGTTCTTC

D: -
V: TRBV7-9
size: -
J: TRBJ2-7
CDR3: CASSFGAYEQYF
DNA: TGTGCCAGCAGCTTCGGGGCCTACGAGCAGTACTTC

D: TRBD2
V: TRBV4-2
size: -
J: TRBJ2-5
CDR3: CASSQDMAGGPGETQYF
DNA: TGTGCCAGCAGCCAAGATATGGCGGGAGGGCCGGGGGAGACCCAGTACTTC

D: -
V: TRBV5-1
size: -
J: TRBJ1-4
CDR3: CASSPGAATNEKLFF
DNA: TGCGCCAGCAGCCCAGGGGCAGCAACTAATGAAAAACTGTTTTTT

D: -
V: TRBV28
size: -
J: TRBJ1-1
CDR3: CASSLPGGGRRAEAFF
DNA: TGTGCCAGCAGTCTACCGGGCGGAGGGCGGAGGGCTGAAGCTTTCTTT

D: TRBD1
V: TRBV5-1
size: -
J: TRBJ2-5
CDR3: CASSLGTGGKTQYF
DNA: TGCGCCAGCAGCTTGGGGACAGGGGGCAAGACCCAGTACTTC

D: -
V: TRBV5-6
size: -
J: TRBJ1-6
CDR3: CASSLLENSPLHF
DNA: TGTGCCAGCAGCTTGTTGGAAAATTCACCCCTCCACTTT

D: TRBD1
V: TRBV6-6
size: -
J: TRBJ1-5
CDR3: CASSPRDRGRNQPQHF
DNA: TGTGCCAGCAGTCCTAGGGACAGGGGGAGGAATCAGCCCCAGCATTTT